This T cell receptor beta chain was identified during a study of shared T cell receptors in the human thymus. CDR3 length equals 15 residues. Germline CDR1 reads LNHNV; CDR2 reads YYDKDF (reference sequence). With 2 bases clipped from V and 7 bases from J, the junction kept 3 bases outside the gene matches. Measured with immunoSEQ multiplex PCR; TCRdb has only the in-frame clones, and not every one. The sample yields hundreds of thousands of clones, approximately 89% seen once. The sample was also reused in another study, on human thymus T cells.

V gene TRBV15 combines with J gene TRBJ2-3, with 13 bases identical to TRBD2. The source material was thymocytes. The source is a boy under two years old with a congenital heart defect. The DNA for the CDR3 is TGTGCCACCAGCAGAACTAGCGGGGGGGGATATACGCAGTATTTT. Its translation is CATSRTSGGGYTQYF.